This record looks at one T cell receptor (beta chain) sequence and its context. The antigen it recognizes is unknown. Qualities for individual bases were not recorded, and no much larger clone is one base off. CD8 naive samples were obtained by positive selection for CCR7 among CD45RO-negative cells, yielding a CD45RA+CCR7+ population from which TemRA cells were excluded. Donors were healthy HIV-negative adults with no recently reported acute infections or vaccinations. All donors were Caucasian adults living in Nashville, Tennessee, USA. After blood collection by leukapheresis, PBMCs were isolated using Ficoll-Histopaque density gradient centrifugation and then cryopreserved in the vapor phase of liquid nitrogen. Analytical flow cytometry was used to check the purity and quantity of every magnetically sorted T cell population. Genomic DNA was isolated from every sorted fraction and measured by UV absorbance on a Nanodrop 2000c.

Using the deep immunoSEQ assay, TCR CDR3 regions were amplified from genomic DNA by multiplex PCR. Extracted genomic DNA from each cell subset was distributed evenly across all wells of several immunoSEQ 96-well plates, and each plate was treated as a replicate. For sorted subsets, roughly 0.2 ug genomic DNA, equal to 30,000 or so T cell genomes, was loaded into each replicate PCR. The purified libraries were quantified using a Qubit 3.0 fluorometer, sized with a Bioanalyzer 2100, and then quantified again using the KAPA Library Quantification kit. A separate single-read 150-cycle Illumina NextSeq 550 flow cell was used to sequence each immunoSEQ 96-well plate. The source study handled its data this way. Because only junctional sequences without quality scores were contained in the immunoSEQ output, filtering matching that applied to full-length reads could not be performed. Sequences were annotated with PyIR, a Python wrapper for IgBLAST v1.9, and V/J genes and CDR3 were assigned using IMGT germline references. Reads were removed for weak V/J assignments (E-value above 1e-6), missing CDR3, stop codons, out-of-frame junctions, or ambiguous translated residues. V3J clonotypes were defined as sequences sharing an identical inferred V gene, J gene, and CDR3 amino acid sequence. To compute the percentage overlap between repertoires, the number of shared unique clonotypes was divided by the size of the smaller repertoire. Richness of each repertoire was evaluated using RTK rarefaction, the Chao1 estimator, and Recon v2.1 estimates of unobserved clonotypes. OLGA was used to compute generation probabilities for all TCRbeta clonotypes that the gDNA method yielded from a handful of donors. TCRdb holds this immuneACCESS table with in-frame rearrangements only. Some clones are missing; in checked studies, unresolved V genes explain under half, and the rest has no known cause. V and J calls and clone size come straight from that table; D and trimming were deduced from the DNA. The sample table records about 580,000 clones; 95% to 98% of these occur just once. The ten largest clones take up 0.3% of the sample.

This sample is drawn from a study of shared clonotypes between healthy human individuals (TCRdb year 2020). About the study as a whole: A couple of women and a few men aged 18 to 49 years were included in the cohort. Per donor, leukapheresis produced somewhere between about 0.94 and 9.5 billion PBMCs. To estimate repertoire size and how much clonotype sharing occurs between individuals, the study deeply sequenced the blood TCR repertoires of 4 to 6 healthy adults. For each donor, three plates each were used for CD4 naive and CD4 memory, two plates were used for CD8 naive, and one plate was used for CD8 memory. Different laboratories and diverse techniques were used to prepare libraries and sequence TCR repertoires, to increase sequencing depth and limit assay-specific biases. Here is what the overall study found, with its caveats: Across several donors, around 5.4% of naive CD4, roughly 3.4% of naive CD8, approximately 2.5% of memory CD4, and approximately 0.42% of memory CD8 clonotypes were shared. Based on pairwise subsampling, the degree of clonotype sharing among donors was expected to be affected by sequencing depth. Naive subsets generally had larger estimated clonotype richness than memory subsets. Because the study included a small number of donors, the genetic and exposure-history diversity represented was limited. Incomplete sequencing was indicated by rarefaction of sorted-subset datasets, despite the large sequencing depth. Compared with non-shared clonotypes, clonotypes shared by all four sorted-subset donors had higher generation probabilities. Sampling was restricted to blood, and TCR repertoires in tissue are likely to differ from TCR repertoires in blood.

CDR1 and CDR2 were assigned from the germline V gene as SGHNT and YENEEA. Taken from cysteine to phenylalanine, the CDR3 has 13 residues. The only DNA kept is the CDR3, 39 bases in frame from the first base. Trimming removed 3 bases from V and 3 bases from J, leaving 9 bases between the germline ends. Rearrangement joined TRBV11-3 to TRBJ2-7, and perhaps TRBD1 as D gene, on 5 matching bases. The receptor comes from a man aged 30 to 39 in good health. Sequenced: naive CD8+ T cells sorted from blood. The sample's cell subset or site label, in plain terms: CD45RA+CCR7+. The CDR3 corresponds to CASSLGHYYEQYF. Read as DNA, the sequence is TGTGCCAGCAGCTTGGGGCATTACTACGAGCAGTACTTC.